This T cell receptor (beta chain) comes out of a study of control samples from healthy donors and cancer patients. Clones were sequenced by immunoSEQ multiplex PCR, and TCRdb holds only the in-frame ones, with some missing. Of around 130,000 clones in the sample, about 93% were seen once. This CDR3 has 15 residues. The V and J ends lost 2 bases and 7 bases respectively, with 15 bases between them. Per germline, CDR1 MNHEY and CDR2 SVGEGT. This clonotype was obtained from a man aged 45-65 years with head and neck cancer. Sequencing used PBMCs. The chain recombines TRBV6-2 or TRBV6-3 with TRBJ1-5; D gene unclear. The CDR3 here is CASSYGGQSFQPQHF. CDR3 nucleotide sequence: TGTGCCAGCAGTTACGGTGGGCAGTCATTCCAGCCCCAGCATTTT.